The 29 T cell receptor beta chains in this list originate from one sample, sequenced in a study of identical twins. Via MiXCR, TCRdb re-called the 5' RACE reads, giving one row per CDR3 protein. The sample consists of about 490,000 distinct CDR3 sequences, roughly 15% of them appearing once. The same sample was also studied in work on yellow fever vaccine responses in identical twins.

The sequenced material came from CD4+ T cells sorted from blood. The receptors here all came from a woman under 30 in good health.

The CDR3 region has the DNA TGCAGTGCCCGCCCCCCCCGTTTACAAGAGACCCAGTACTTC. It is translated as CSARPPRLQETQYF. The chain couples TRBV20-1 to TRBJ2-5, with unresolved D. Trimming removed 6 bases from V and 2 bases from J, with 16 bases in between. Germline loops: CDR1 DFQATT, CDR2 SNEGSKA (reference sequence). This CDR3 comprises 14 residues.

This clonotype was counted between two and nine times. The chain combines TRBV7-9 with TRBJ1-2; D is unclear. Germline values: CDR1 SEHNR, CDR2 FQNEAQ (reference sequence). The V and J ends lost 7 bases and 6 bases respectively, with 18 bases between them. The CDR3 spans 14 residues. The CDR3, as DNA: TGTGCCAGCAACCCGCCGGCAAGATTCGATGGCTACACCTTC. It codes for CASNPPARFDGYTF.

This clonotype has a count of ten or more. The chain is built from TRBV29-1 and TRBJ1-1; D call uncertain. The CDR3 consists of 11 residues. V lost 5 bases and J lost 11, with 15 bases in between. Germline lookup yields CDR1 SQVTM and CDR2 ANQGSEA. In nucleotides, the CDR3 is TGCAGCGTTCTTGAGGACCGGAGGGCTTTCTTT. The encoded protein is CSVLEDRRAFF.

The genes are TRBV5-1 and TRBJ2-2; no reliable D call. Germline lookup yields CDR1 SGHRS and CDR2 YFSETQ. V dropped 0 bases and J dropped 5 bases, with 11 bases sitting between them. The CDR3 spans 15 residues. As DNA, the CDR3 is TGCGCCAGCAGCTTGGAAGCATTTACTACCGGGGAGCTGTTTTTT. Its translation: CASSLEAFTTGELFF.

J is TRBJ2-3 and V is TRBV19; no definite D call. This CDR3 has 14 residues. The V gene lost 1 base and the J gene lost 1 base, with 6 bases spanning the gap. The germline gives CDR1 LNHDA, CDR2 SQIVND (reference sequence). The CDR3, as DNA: TGTGCCAGTAGTATAGGTCCAGGCACAGATACGCAGTATTTT. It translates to CASSIGPGTDTQYF.

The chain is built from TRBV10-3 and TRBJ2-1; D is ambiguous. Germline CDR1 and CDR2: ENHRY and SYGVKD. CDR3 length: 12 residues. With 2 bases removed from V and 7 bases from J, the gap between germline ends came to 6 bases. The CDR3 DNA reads TGTGCCATCAGTGAGACCTCGAATGAGCAGTTCTTC. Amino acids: CAISETSNEQFF.

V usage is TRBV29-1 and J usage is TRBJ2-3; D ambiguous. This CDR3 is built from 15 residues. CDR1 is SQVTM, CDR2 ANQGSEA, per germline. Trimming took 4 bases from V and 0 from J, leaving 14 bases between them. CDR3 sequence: CSVGPGPPSTDTQYF. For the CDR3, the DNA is TGCAGCGTTGGTCCGGGTCCTCCTAGCACAGATACGCAGTATTTT.

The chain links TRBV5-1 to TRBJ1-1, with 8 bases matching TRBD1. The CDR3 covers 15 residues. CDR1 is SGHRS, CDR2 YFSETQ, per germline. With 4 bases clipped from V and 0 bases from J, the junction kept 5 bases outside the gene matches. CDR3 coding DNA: TGCGCCAGCAGCCAAATACAGGGGGTGAACACTGAAGCTTTCTTT. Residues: CASSQIQGVNTEAFF.

CDR3 sequence reads: CASSPRDSKSSYNEQFF. Here the CDR3 DNA reads TGTGCCAGCAGCCCCCGGGACTCTAAAAGCTCCTACAATGAGCAGTTCTTC. The genes are TRBV14 and TRBJ2-1; D may be TRBD2 (6 bases). Germline loops: CDR1 SGHDN, CDR2 FVKESK. The CDR3 consists of 17 residues. V lost 4 bases and J 0 bases, leaving 16 bases between the germline ends.

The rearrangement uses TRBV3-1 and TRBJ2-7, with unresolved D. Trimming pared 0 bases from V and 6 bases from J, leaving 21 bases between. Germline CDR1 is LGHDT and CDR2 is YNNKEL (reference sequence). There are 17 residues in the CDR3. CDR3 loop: CASSQELWAQALTEQYF. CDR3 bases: TGTGCCAGCAGCCAAGAACTTTGGGCTCAGGCTCTCACCGAGCAGTACTTC.

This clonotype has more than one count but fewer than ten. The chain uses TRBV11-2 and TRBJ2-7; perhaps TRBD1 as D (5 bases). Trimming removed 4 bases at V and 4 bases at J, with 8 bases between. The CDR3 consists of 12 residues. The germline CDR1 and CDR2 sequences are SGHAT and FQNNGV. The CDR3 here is CASSSTEYEQYF. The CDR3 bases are TGTGCCAGCAGCTCGACAGAGTACGAGCAGTACTTC.

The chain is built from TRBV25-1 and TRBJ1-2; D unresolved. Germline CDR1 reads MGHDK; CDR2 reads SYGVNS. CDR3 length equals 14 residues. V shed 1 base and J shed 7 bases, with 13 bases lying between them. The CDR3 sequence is CASSELNSLSGYTF. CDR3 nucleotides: TGTGCCAGCAGTGAATTGAACAGTCTAAGTGGCTACACCTTC.

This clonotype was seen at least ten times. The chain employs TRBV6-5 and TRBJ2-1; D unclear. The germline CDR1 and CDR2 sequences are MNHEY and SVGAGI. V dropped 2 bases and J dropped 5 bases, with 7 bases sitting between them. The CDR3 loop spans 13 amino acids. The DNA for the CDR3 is TGTGCCAGCAGTTACGATGGTAACAATGAGCAGTTCTTC. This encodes CASSYDGNNEQFF.

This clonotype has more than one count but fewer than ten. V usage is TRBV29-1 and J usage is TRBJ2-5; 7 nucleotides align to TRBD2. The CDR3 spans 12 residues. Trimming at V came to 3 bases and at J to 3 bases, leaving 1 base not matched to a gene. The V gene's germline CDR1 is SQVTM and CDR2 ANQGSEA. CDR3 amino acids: CSVDRGEETQYF. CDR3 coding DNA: TGCAGCGTTGACCGGGGGGAAGAGACCCAGTACTTC. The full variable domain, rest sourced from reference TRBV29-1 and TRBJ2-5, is SAVISQKPSRDICQRGTSLTIQCQVDSQVTMMFWYRQQPGQSLTLIATANQGSEATYESGFVIDKFPISRPNLTFSTLTVSNMSPEDSSIYLCSVDRGEETQYFGPGTRLLVL.

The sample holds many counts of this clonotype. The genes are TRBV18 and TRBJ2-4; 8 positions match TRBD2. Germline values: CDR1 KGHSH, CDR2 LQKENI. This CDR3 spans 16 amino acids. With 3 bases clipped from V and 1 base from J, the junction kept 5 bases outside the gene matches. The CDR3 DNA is TGTGCCAGCTCACCCAATAGCGGGGCGGCCAAAAACATTCAGTACTTC. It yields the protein CASSPNSGAAKNIQYF.

The CDR3 loop reads CASSLGPSAYNEQFF. CDR3 bases: TGTGCCAGCAGCTTAGGCCCTAGCGCCTACAATGAGCAGTTCTTC. The V and J genes are TRBV7-9 and TRBJ2-1; a possible D gene is TRBD2 (6 bases). This CDR3 contains 15 residues. Per the germline V gene, CDR1 is SEHNR and CDR2 is FQNEAQ (reference sequence). With 1 base removed from V and 2 bases from J, the gap between germline ends came to 9 bases.

The CDR3 DNA sequence: TGTGCCAGCAGCCGACAGGTGGGAGTTTCAATGAGCGTGCAGTTCTTC. Translated: CASSRQVGVSMSVQFF. V is TRBV3-1 and J is TRBJ2-1; D might be TRBD1 (6 bases). Germline V gene lookup returns CDR1 LGHDT and CDR2 YNNKEL (reference sequence). With 4 bases removed from V and 12 bases from J, the gap between germline ends came to 25 bases. CDR3 length: 16 residues.

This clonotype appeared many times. The CDR3 reads CASSQDLWIQETQYF. In DNA, the CDR3 is TGCGCCAGCAGCCAAGATCTGTGGATCCAAGAGACCCAGTACTTC. This rearrangement joins TRBV4-1 to TRBJ2-5, with D unresolved. Germline V gene sequence: CDR1 MGHRA, CDR2 YSYEKL. Trimming took 0 bases from V and 1 from J, leaving 9 bases between them. The CDR3 consists of 15 residues.

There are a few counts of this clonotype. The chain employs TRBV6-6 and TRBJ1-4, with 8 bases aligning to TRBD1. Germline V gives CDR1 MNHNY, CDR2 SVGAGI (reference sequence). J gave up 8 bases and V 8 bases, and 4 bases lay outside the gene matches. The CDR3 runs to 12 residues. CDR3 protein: CASRTGLEKLFF. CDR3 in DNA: TGTGCCAGCCGGACAGGGCTGGAAAAACTGTTTTTT.

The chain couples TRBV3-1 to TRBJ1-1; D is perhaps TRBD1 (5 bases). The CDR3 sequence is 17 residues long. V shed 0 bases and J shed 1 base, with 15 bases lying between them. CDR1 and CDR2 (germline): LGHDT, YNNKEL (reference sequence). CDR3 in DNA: TGTGCCAGCAGCCAAGAGGCAGCGAGGGGCCCGAACACTGAAGCTTTCTTT. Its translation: CASSQEAARGPNTEAFF.

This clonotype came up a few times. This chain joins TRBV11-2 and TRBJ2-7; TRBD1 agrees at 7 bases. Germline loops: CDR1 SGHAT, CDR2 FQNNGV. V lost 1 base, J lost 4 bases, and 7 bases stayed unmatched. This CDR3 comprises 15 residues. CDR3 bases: TGTGCCAGCAGCTTAGCAGGGACAGATCTTTACGAGCAGTACTTC. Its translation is CASSLAGTDLYEQYF.

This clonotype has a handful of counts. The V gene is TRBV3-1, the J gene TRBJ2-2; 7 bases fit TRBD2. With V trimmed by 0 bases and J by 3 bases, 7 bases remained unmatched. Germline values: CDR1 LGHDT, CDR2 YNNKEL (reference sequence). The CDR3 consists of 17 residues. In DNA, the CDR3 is TGTGCCAGCAGCCAAGAGTCAAGCGGGACGTACACCGGGGAGCTGTTTTTT. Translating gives CASSQESSGTYTGELFF.

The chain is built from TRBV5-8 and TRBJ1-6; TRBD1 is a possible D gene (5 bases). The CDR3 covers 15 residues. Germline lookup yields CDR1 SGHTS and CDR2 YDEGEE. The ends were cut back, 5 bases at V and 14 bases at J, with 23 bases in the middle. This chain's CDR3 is CASSSEVSGRASLHF. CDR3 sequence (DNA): TGTGCCAGCAGTTCGGAGGTTTCGGGACGAGCGTCCCTCCACTTT. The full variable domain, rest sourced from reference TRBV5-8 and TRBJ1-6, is EAGVTQSPTHLIKTRGQQATLRCSPISGHTSVYWYQQALGLGLQFLLWYDEGEERNRGNFPPRFSGRQFPNYSSELNVNALELEDSALYLCASSSEVSGRASLHFGNGTRLTVT.

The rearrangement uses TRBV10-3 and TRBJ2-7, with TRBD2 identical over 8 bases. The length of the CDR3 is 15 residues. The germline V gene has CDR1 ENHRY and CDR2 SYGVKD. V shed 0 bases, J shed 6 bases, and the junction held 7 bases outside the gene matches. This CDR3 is CAISESTVAGSEQYF. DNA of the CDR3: TGTGCCATCAGTGAGTCGACCGTAGCGGGGAGCGAGCAGTACTTC.

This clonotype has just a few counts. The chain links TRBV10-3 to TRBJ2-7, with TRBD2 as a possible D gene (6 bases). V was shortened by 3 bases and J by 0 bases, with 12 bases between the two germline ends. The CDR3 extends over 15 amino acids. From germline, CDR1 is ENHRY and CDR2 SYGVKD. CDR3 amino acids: CAISDSLASSYEQYF. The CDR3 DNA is TGTGCCATCAGTGATTCACTAGCCAGCTCCTACGAGCAGTACTTC.

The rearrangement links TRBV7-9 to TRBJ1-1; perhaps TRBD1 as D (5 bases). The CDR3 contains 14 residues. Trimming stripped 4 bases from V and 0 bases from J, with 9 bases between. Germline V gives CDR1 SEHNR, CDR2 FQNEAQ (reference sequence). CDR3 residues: CASSSTAMNTEAFF. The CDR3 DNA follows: TGTGCCAGCAGCTCGACAGCTATGAACACTGAAGCTTTCTTT. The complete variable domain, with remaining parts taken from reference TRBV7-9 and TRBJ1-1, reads DTGVSQNPRHKITKRGQNVTFRCDPISEHNRLYWYRQTLGQGPEFLTYFQNEAQLEKSRLLSDRFSAERPKGSFSTLEIQRTEQGDSAMYLCASSSTAMNTEAFFGQGTRLTVV.

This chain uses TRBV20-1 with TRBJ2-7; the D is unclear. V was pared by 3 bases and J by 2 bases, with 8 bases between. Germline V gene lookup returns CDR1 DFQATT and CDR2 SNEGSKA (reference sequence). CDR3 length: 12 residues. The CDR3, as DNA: TGCAGTGCTAGCGACCAACCCTACGAGCAGTACGTC. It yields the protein CSASDQPYEQYV.

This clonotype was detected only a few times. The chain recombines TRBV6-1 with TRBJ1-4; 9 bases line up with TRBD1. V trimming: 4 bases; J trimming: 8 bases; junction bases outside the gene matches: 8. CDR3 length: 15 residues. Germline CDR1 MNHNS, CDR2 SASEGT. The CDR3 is CASSVGQGSHEKLFF. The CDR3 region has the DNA TGTGCCAGCAGTGTTGGACAGGGGAGTCACGAAAAACTGTTTTTT.

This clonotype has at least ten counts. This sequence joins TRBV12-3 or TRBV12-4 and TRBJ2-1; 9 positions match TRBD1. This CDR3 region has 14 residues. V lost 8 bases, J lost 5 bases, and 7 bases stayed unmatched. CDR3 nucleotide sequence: TGTGCCAGCGGGGAACGGACAGGGGACAATGAGCAGTTCTTC. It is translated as CASGERTGDNEQFF.